This TCR beta chain derives from a study of cytomegalovirus exposure and HLA in healthy donors. General study points: When the data were analyzed later, several of the most significant clusters appeared to be linked to common viral pathogens. Among TCR beta chains, those listed as cytomegalovirus-associated numbered around 180.

Germline CDR1 reads MDHEN; CDR2 reads SYDVKM. The V segment lost 4 bases and the J segment 8 bases; nucleotides outside the gene matches: 13. The CDR3 loop spans 15 amino acids. Concerning this clone: Its antigen is still unknown.

PCR employed 60 Vbeta and 13 Jbeta primers. Sequencing was performed with immunoSEQ multiplex PCR; in TCRdb, only in-frame clones are kept and a portion is missing. The data hold some 130,000 clones, with approximately 81% observed a single time. This chain joins TRBV28 and TRBJ2-7, with 8 bases identical to TRBD1. This clonotype was obtained from a man aged 18 to 30 in good health and CMV-seronegative. Sequences were obtained from PBMCs. CDR3 sequence (DNA): TGTGCCAGCAGTTCCACCGGGACAGGAGATCCTAAGCAGTACTTC. This sequence encodes CASSSTGTGDPKQYF.